This T cell receptor (beta chain) stems from a study of blood T cell repertoires in COVID-19. At the level of the study: Specimens from acute and convalescent COVID-19 originated in the United States, Italy and Spain. Sample material is recorded as cDNA or gDNA derived from T cells, B-cell-depleted T cells, or PBMCs.

In the original analysis: Using reference gene primer amplification, nucleated cell counts were estimated. Clones were sequenced by immunoSEQ multiplex PCR, and TCRdb holds only the in-frame ones, with some missing. V, J and clone size were drawn from that table, and D and trimming were deduced from the DNA. The sample yields around 450,000 clones, approximately 90% seen once. The V end was cut by 6 bases, the J end by 0 bases, with 8 bases between. Germline V gene data show CDR1 as SNHLY and CDR2 as FYNNEI. CDR3 length: 13 amino acids. On this clone: Different DNA sequences within this sample yield the same CDR3.

This TCR came from a woman aged 25 to 39 with acute or convalescent COVID-19. This chain joins TRBV2 and TRBJ1-1; a weak D match, TRBD1 (6 bases). Sample: peripheral blood. CDR3 residues: CASSGQMNTEAFF. CDR3 nucleotides: TGTGCCAGCAGCGGACAGATGAACACTGAAGCTTTCTTT.